This is a list of T cell receptor beta chains from one sample in a study of CD8+ T cells in alopecia areata. Generated by immunoSEQ multiplex PCR, the TCRdb table keeps only in-frame clones and is missing some. There are about 150,000 clones in the sample; 45% to 60% occur only once, and about a sixth lies in the top ten. The input for sequencing was CD8+ T cells sorted from blood, taken at week 4, from a patient treated with tofacitinib. These receptors originate from a human donor with alopecia areata. CDR3s include the opening cysteine and the closing phenylalanine or tryptophan. Fields, in order: D gene, V gene, J gene, clone size, CDR3 DNA, CDR3 protein. The D gene is left open where the match is weak. Rows may omit the clone size; those that give it use once, few, many or a size class.

d_gene: -
v_gene: TRBV29-1
j_gene: TRBJ2-7
abundance: -
CDR3nt: TGCAGCGTTCTGGACGGCTACGAGCAGTACTTC
CDR3aa: CSVLDGYEQYF

d_gene: -
v_gene: TRBV2
j_gene: TRBJ2-7
abundance: few
CDR3nt: TGTGCCAGCAGTGATCGGGCGGCTACCCTCTCTTACGAGCAGTACTTC
CDR3aa: CASSDRAATLSYEQYF

d_gene: -
v_gene: TRBV9
j_gene: TRBJ2-7
abundance: -
CDR3nt: TGTGCCAGCAGCGTAGCTGGGGGTGTCGTCTACGAGCAGTACTTC
CDR3aa: CASSVAGGVVYEQYF

d_gene: -
v_gene: TRBV27
j_gene: TRBJ1-5
abundance: -
CDR3nt: TGTGCCAGCACCAAAAGCGGAAGCAATCAGCCCCAGCATTTT
CDR3aa: CASTKSGSNQPQHF

d_gene: -
v_gene: TRBV5-6
j_gene: TRBJ2-1
abundance: -
CDR3nt: TGTGCCAGCACCTTAGAGGGGGGACCCGAGCAGTTCTTC
CDR3aa: CASTLEGGPEQFF

d_gene: -
v_gene: TRBV4-3
j_gene: TRBJ2-6
abundance: -
CDR3nt: TGCGCCAGCAGCCAAGATTGGGCAGGTTCAAGCTCTGGGGCCAACGTCCTGACTTTC
CDR3aa: CASSQDWAGSSSGANVLTF

d_gene: -
v_gene: TRBV5-6
j_gene: TRBJ1-1
abundance: -
CDR3nt: TGTGCCAGCAGCTTGGAGGGAAACACTGAAGCTTTCTTT
CDR3aa: CASSLEGNTEAFF

d_gene: -
v_gene: TRBV15
j_gene: TRBJ2-6
abundance: few
CDR3nt: TGTGCCACCAGCAGAGTGGGACCGGACTCTGGGGCCAACGTCCTGACTTTC
CDR3aa: CATSRVGPDSGANVLTF

d_gene: -
v_gene: TRBV6-5
j_gene: TRBJ2-7
abundance: many
CDR3nt: TGTGCCAGCAGTTACGCTTCGACAGAGTACGAGCAGTACTTC
CDR3aa: CASSYASTEYEQYF

d_gene: -
v_gene: TRBV29-1
j_gene: TRBJ1-2
abundance: few
CDR3nt: TGCAGCGTTTTAACGGGGGTCGGTGGCTACACCTTC
CDR3aa: CSVLTGVGGYTF

d_gene: -
v_gene: TRBV4-2
j_gene: TRBJ1-1
abundance: -
CDR3nt: TGTGCCAGCAGACGTGGGAACACTGAAGCTTTCTTT
CDR3aa: CASRRGNTEAFF

d_gene: -
v_gene: TRBV4-1
j_gene: TRBJ1-3
abundance: -
CDR3nt: TGCGCCAGCAGCCCTCCGAGGTCGGGAAACACCATATATTTT
CDR3aa: CASSPPRSGNTIYF

d_gene: -
v_gene: TRBV11-2
j_gene: TRBJ2-7
abundance: -
CDR3nt: TGTGCCAGCAGCTTAGGCGTCGGATACGAGCAGTACTTC
CDR3aa: CASSLGVGYEQYF

d_gene: -
v_gene: TRBV4-2
j_gene: TRBJ1-1
abundance: -
CDR3nt: TGTGCCAGCAGCCAAGATGTCGGACTGCCGAACACTGAAGCTTTCTTT
CDR3aa: CASSQDVGLPNTEAFF

d_gene: TRBD1
v_gene: TRBV7-8
j_gene: TRBJ2-1
abundance: -
CDR3nt: TGTGCCAGCAGCTTGCAATGGACAGGGGGCGATGAGCAGTTCTTC
CDR3aa: CASSLQWTGGDEQFF

d_gene: -
v_gene: TRBV30
j_gene: TRBJ1-2
abundance: once
CDR3nt: TGTGCCTGGGGCCTCGGTTTCTATGGCTACACCTTC
CDR3aa: CAWGLGFYGYTF

d_gene: -
v_gene: TRBV7-9
j_gene: TRBJ2-5
abundance: -
CDR3nt: TGTGCCAGCAGCCTTCTCCCCCAAGGCGGGCCTTTTCGGAGAGAGACCCAGTACTTC
CDR3aa: CASSLLPQGGPFRRETQYF

d_gene: -
v_gene: TRBV2
j_gene: TRBJ2-2
abundance: -
CDR3nt: TGTGCCAGCAAAGAGGAGAACACCGGGGAGCTGTTTTTT
CDR3aa: CASKEENTGELFF

d_gene: -
v_gene: TRBV9
j_gene: TRBJ2-5
abundance: -
CDR3nt: TGTGCCAGCAGCGTAGCTGGGGTTCAAGAGACCCAGTACTTC
CDR3aa: CASSVAGVQETQYF

d_gene: TRBD1
v_gene: TRBV29-1
j_gene: TRBJ1-2
abundance: -
CDR3nt: TGCAGCGTGGAGACAGGGGATGATGGCTACACCTTC
CDR3aa: CSVETGDDGYTF

d_gene: TRBD1
v_gene: TRBV11-2
j_gene: TRBJ2-3
abundance: -
CDR3nt: TGTGCCAGCAGCACCGGACAGGGCCACACAGATACGCAGTATTTT
CDR3aa: CASSTGQGHTDTQYF

d_gene: TRBD2
v_gene: TRBV27
j_gene: TRBJ2-1
abundance: -
CDR3nt: TGTGCCAGCAGTACCCGAACACTAGCGGGGGGATACAATGAGCAGTTCTTC
CDR3aa: CASSTRTLAGGYNEQFF

d_gene: -
v_gene: TRBV2
j_gene: TRBJ2-5
abundance: -
CDR3nt: TGTGCCAGCGGCCCCGGGGTTGAGGAGACCCAGTACTTC
CDR3aa: CASGPGVEETQYF

d_gene: -
v_gene: TRBV29-1
j_gene: TRBJ2-1
abundance: few
CDR3nt: TGCAGCGTTGGGACCCCCCGGGGTGAGCAGTTCTTC
CDR3aa: CSVGTPRGEQFF

d_gene: -
v_gene: TRBV7-9
j_gene: TRBJ2-5
abundance: -
CDR3nt: TGTGCCAGCAGCTTAGAGATCCAAGAGACCCAGTACTTC
CDR3aa: CASSLEIQETQYF

d_gene: -
v_gene: TRBV7-8
j_gene: TRBJ2-2
abundance: -
CDR3nt: TGTGCCAGCAGCTTAGCGGGAGCCGCCGGGGAGCTGTTTTTT
CDR3aa: CASSLAGAAGELFF

d_gene: -
v_gene: TRBV6-5
j_gene: TRBJ1-4
abundance: -
CDR3nt: TGTGCCAGCAGTTACGAGGAAAAACTGTTTTTT
CDR3aa: CASSYEEKLFF

d_gene: -
v_gene: TRBV19
j_gene: TRBJ1-1
abundance: -
CDR3nt: TGTGCCAGTTCGTCCAGGGTGGTGAACACTGAAGCTTTCTTT
CDR3aa: CASSSRVVNTEAFF

d_gene: -
v_gene: TRBV5-6
j_gene: TRBJ1-1
abundance: -
CDR3nt: TGTGCCAGCACGGACGGGCACACTGAAGCTTTCTTT
CDR3aa: CASTDGHTEAFF

d_gene: -
v_gene: TRBV30
j_gene: TRBJ1-2
abundance: -
CDR3nt: TGTGCCTGGAGTGTAAGTGAGCCGGGGTGGCACTATGGCTACACCTTC
CDR3aa: CAWSVSEPGWHYGYTF

d_gene: -
v_gene: TRBV13
j_gene: TRBJ2-7
abundance: -
CDR3nt: TGTGCCAGCAGCCCCGGGCCCGGAGGGGGGTACGAGCAGTACTTC
CDR3aa: CASSPGPGGGYEQYF